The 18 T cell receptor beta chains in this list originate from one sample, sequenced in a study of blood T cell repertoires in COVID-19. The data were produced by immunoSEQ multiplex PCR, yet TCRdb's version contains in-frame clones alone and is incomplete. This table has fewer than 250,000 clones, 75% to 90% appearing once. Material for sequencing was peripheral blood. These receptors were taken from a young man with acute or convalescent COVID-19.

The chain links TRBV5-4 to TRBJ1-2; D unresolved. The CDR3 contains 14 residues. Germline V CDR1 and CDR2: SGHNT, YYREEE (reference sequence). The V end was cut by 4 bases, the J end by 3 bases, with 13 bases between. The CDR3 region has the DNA TGTGCCAGCAGCCGCCGGGAGGCTGACTATGGCTACACCTTC. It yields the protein CASSRREADYGYTF.

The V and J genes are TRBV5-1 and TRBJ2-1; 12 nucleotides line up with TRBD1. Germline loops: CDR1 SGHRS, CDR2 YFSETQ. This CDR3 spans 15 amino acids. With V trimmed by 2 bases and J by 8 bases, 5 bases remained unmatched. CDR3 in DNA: TGCGCCAGCAGCTTCGGGACAGGGGGCTTCTATGAGCAGTTCTTC. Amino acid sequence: CASSFGTGGFYEQFF.

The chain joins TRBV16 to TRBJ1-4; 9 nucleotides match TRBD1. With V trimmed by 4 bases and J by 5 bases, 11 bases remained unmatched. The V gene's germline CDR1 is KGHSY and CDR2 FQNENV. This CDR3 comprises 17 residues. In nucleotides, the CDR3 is TGTGCCAGCAGCCTACTCAGGATGGGACAGGGCAATGAAAAACTGTTTTTT. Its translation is CASSLLRMGQGNEKLFF.

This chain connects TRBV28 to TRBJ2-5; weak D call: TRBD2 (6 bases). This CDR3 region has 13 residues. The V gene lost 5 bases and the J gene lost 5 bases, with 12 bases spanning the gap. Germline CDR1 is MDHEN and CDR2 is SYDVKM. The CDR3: CASSPGGLETQYF. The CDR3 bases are TGTGCCAGCAGTCCCGGGGGACTTGAGACCCAGTACTTC.

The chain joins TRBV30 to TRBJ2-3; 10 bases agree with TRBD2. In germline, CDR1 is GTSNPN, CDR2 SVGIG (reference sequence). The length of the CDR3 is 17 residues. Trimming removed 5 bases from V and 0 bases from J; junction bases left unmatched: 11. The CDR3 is CAWLVAGGFPSTDTQYF. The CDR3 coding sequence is TGTGCCTGGTTAGTAGCGGGAGGTTTTCCTAGCACAGATACGCAGTATTTT.

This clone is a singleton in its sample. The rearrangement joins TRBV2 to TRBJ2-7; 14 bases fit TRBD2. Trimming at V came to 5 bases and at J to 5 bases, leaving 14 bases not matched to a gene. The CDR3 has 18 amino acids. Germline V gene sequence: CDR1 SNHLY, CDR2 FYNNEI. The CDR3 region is CASSRTGTSGSVLHEQYF. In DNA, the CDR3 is TGTGCCAGCAGTAGAACGGGGACTAGCGGGAGTGTATTACACGAGCAGTACTTC.

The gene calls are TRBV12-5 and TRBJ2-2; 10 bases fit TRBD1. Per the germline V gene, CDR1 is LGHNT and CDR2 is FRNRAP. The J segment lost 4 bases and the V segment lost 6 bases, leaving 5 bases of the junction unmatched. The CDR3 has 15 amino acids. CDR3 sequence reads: CASGEGQGFTGELFF. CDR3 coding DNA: TGTGCTAGTGGGGAGGGACAGGGGTTCACCGGGGAGCTGTTTTTT.

CDR3 in amino acids: CASSTLTSGGTDTQYF. The CDR3, as DNA: TGTGCCAGCAGCACCCTGACTAGCGGGGGGACAGATACGCAGTATTTT. This rearrangement joins TRBV9 to TRBJ2-3; 13 bases fit TRBD2. The J segment lost 3 bases and the V segment lost 4 bases, leaving 5 bases of the junction unmatched. CDR3 length: 16 amino acids. The germline V gene encodes CDR1 SGDLS and CDR2 YYNGEE.

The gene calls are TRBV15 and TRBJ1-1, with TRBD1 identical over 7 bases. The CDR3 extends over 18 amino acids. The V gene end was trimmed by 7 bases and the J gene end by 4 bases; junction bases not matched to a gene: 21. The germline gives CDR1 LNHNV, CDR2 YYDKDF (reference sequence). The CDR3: CATTGRVGTTGLSTEAFF. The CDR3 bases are TGTGCCACCACAGGGAGAGTGGGGACGACAGGGTTGAGCACTGAAGCTTTCTTT. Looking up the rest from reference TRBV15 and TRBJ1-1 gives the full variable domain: DAMVIQNPRYQVTQFGKPVTLSCSQTLNHNVMYWYQQKSSQAPKLLFHYYDKDFNNEADTPDNFQSRRPNTSFCFLDIRSPGLGDTAMYLCATTGRVGTTGLSTEAFFGQGTRLTVV.

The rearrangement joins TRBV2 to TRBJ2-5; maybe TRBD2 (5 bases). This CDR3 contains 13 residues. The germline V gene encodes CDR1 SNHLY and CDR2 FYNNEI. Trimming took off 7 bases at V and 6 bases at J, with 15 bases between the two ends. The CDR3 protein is CASIWETLKTQYF. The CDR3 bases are TGTGCCAGCATTTGGGAGACCTTGAAGACCCAGTACTTC.

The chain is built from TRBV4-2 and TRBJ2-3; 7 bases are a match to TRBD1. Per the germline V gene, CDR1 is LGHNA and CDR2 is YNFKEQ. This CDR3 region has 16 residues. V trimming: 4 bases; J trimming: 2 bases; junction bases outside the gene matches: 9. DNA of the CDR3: TGTGCCAGCAGCCTCACCTCCGGACAGGCCACAGATACGCAGTATTTT. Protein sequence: CASSLTSGQATDTQYF.

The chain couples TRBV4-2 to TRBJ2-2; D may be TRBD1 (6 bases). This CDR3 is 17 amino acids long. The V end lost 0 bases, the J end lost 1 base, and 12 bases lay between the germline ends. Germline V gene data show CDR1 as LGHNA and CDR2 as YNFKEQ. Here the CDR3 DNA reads TGTGCCAGCAGCCAAGATCCGGGGACACTGAACACCGGGGAGCTGTTTTTT. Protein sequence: CASSQDPGTLNTGELFF.

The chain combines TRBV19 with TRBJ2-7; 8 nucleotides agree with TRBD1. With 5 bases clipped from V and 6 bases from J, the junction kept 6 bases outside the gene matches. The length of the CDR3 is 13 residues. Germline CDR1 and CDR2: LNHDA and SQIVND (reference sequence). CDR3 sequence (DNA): TGTGCCAGTAGTCTGACAGGGGTGGGCGAGCAGTACTTC. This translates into CASSLTGVGEQYF.

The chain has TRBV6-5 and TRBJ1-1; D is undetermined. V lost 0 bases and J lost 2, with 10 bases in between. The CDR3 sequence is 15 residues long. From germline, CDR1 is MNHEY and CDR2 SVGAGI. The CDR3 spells CASSYSRVGNTEAFF. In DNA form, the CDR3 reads TGTGCCAGCAGTTACTCGAGGGTCGGAAACACTGAAGCTTTCTTT.

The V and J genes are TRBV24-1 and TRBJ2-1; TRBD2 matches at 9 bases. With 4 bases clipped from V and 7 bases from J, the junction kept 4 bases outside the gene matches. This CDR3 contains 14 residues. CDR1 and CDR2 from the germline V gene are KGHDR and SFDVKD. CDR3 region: CATSESSGKNEQFF. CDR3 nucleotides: TGTGCCACCAGTGAGTCTAGCGGGAAGAATGAGCAGTTCTTC.

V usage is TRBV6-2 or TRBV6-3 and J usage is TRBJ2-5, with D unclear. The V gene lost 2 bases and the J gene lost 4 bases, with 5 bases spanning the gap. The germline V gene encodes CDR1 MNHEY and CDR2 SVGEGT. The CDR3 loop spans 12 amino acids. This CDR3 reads CASSYGRETQYF. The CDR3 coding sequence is TGTGCCAGCAGTTACGGGCGAGAGACCCAGTACTTC.

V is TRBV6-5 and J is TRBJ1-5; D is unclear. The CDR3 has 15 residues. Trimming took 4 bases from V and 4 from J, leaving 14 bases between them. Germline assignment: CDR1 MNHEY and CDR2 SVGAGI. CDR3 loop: CASSSYSQANQPQHF. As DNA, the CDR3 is TGTGCCAGCAGTTCATATTCCCAGGCGAATCAGCCCCAGCATTTT.

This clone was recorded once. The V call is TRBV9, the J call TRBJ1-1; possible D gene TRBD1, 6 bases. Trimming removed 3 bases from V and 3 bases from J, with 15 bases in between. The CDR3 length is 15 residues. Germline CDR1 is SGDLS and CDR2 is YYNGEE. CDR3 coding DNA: TGTGCCAGCAGCGGAAAATCAGGGGCCCACACTGAAGCTTTCTTT. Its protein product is CASSGKSGAHTEAFF.